The 18 T cell receptor beta chains below all came from one sample that was sequenced in a study of T-cell memory formation after mild COVID-19. Each CDR3 protein is one row after TCRdb ran MiXCR on the 5' RACE reads. Among 350,000 to 500,000 distinct CDR3 sequences, about a sixth were seen once, and the ten largest hold roughly a fifth. Input material: PBMCs or a T cell subset sorted from them (not recorded which). Receptors were obtained from a man in his late teens or twenties who had mild COVID-19 (a few samples of this study predate the infection). Cell type and time point are not known.

This chain joins TRBV7-2 and TRBJ2-7; D gene ambiguous. The CDR3 extends over 15 amino acids. Trimming stripped 3 bases from V and 2 bases from J, with 14 bases between. In germline, CDR1 is SGHTA, CDR2 FQGNSA. In nucleotides, the CDR3 is TGTGCCAGCAGCTTGAAGAGGAGCCGGGCCTACGAGCAGTACTTC. This translates into CASSLKRSRAYEQYF.

This clonotype came up a few times. The chain carries TRBV4-2 and TRBJ2-5; maybe TRBD2 (7 bases). CDR1 and CDR2 from the germline V gene are LGHNA and YNFKEQ. This CDR3 comprises 16 residues. V was pared by 0 bases and J by 5 bases, with 16 bases between. The CDR3 is CASSQESRGALETQYF. CDR3 in DNA: TGTGCCAGCAGCCAAGAGTCCCGGGGGGCGCTTGAGACCCAGTACTTC.

In this sample, this clonotype turned up a few times. This chain links TRBV7-9 with TRBJ2-1; 8 bases map to TRBD2. From germline, CDR1 is SEHNR and CDR2 FQNEAQ (reference sequence). The V and J ends lost 6 bases and 6 bases, in that order; junction bases with no gene match: 10. The CDR3 spans 15 residues. CDR3 protein: CASSTLLGLGNEQFF. The CDR3 nucleotides are TGTGCCAGCAGTACCCTTCTGGGACTAGGCAATGAGCAGTTCTTC.

This clonotype occurred many times. The genes are TRBV6-5 and TRBJ2-3, with TRBD2 matching 10 bases. The J segment lost 6 bases and the V segment lost 0 bases, leaving 6 bases of the junction unmatched. Germline assignment: CDR1 MNHEY and CDR2 SVGAGI. The CDR3 consists of 16 residues. This chain's CDR3 is CASSYSGSGGADTQYF. The CDR3 DNA is TGTGCCAGCAGTTACTCTGGAAGCGGGGGGGCGGATACGCAGTATTTT.

This clonotype turned up a few times. The rearrangement joins TRBV3-1 to TRBJ2-1; 7 bases are shared with TRBD1. CDR1 is LGHDT, CDR2 YNNKEL, per germline (reference sequence). CDR3 length equals 16 residues. The ends lost 6 bases at V and 2 bases at J; junction bases unmatched: 10. The CDR3: CASSRTTGTTYNEQFF. As DNA, the CDR3 is TGTGCCAGCAGTCGGACGACAGGGACCACCTACAATGAGCAGTTCTTC.

V usage is TRBV15 and J usage is TRBJ2-3; 9 bases align to TRBD2. V was pared by 4 bases and J by 6 bases, with 8 bases of the junction left unmatched. The V gene's germline CDR1 is LNHNV and CDR2 YYDKDF (reference sequence). CDR3 length: 15 amino acids. The CDR3 reads CATSTGTSRLDTQYF. The CDR3 nucleotides read TGTGCCACCAGCACCGGGACTAGCCGATTGGATACGCAGTATTTT.

This clonotype was picked up many times. The V and J genes are TRBV12-3 or TRBV12-4 and TRBJ1-3; D ambiguous. The CDR3 contains 13 residues. The V end was cut by 5 bases, the J end by 4 bases, with 9 bases between. The CDR3 is CASSNAGGNTIYF. CDR3 in DNA: TGTGCCAGCAGTAACGCGGGGGGAAACACCATATATTTT.

The chain is built from TRBV4-3 and TRBJ2-3; D is possibly TRBD2 (5 bases). CDR3 length equals 15 residues. V was trimmed by 0 bases and J by 6 bases, leaving 13 bases between them. Germline V gene lookup returns CDR1 LGHNA and CDR2 YSLEER. The CDR3 loop is CASSQDERAGDTQYF. The CDR3 coding sequence is TGCGCCAGCAGCCAAGACGAGAGGGCCGGGGATACGCAGTATTTT.

This chain uses TRBV5-6 with TRBJ2-7; 7 positions match TRBD1. From germline, CDR1 is SGHDT and CDR2 YYEEEE. The V segment lost 2 bases and the J segment 2 bases; nucleotides outside the gene matches: 13. This CDR3 has 17 residues. The CDR3 DNA reads as TGTGCCAGCAGCTTCCTGGGACAGTCCAGGCTCCCCTACGAGCAGTACGTC. It codes for CASSFLGQSRLPYEQYV.

The chain uses TRBV6-5 and TRBJ2-7, with D unclear. The CDR3 covers 14 residues. CDR1 is MNHEY, CDR2 SVGAGI, per germline. The germline V and J ends were trimmed by 3 bases and 4 bases, with 13 bases remaining between them. This CDR3 is CASSYGLGVYEQYV. The DNA of the CDR3 is TGTGCCAGCAGTTATGGGCTGGGTGTTTACGAGCAGTACGTC.

This clonotype appeared a few times. It may be a read error: a sequence one base away is much more abundant. The J gene is TRBJ1-5, the V gene TRBV4-3, with 9 bases aligning to TRBD1. Per the germline V gene, CDR1 is LGHNA and CDR2 is YSLEER. The CDR3 is 18 amino acids. The CDR3 region is CASSLSWGPDRGNHPQHF. CDR3 coding DNA: TGCGCCAGCAGCCTGAGTTGGGGCCCGGACAGGGGCAATCATCCCCAGCATTTT.

This clonotype was seen more than once but under ten times. This chain connects TRBV7-2 to TRBJ1-6; TRBD1 matches 7 bases. The CDR3 extends over 19 amino acids. The V gene end was trimmed by 3 bases and the J gene end by 3 bases; junction bases not matched to a gene: 14. Germline V lookup: CDR1 SGHTA, CDR2 FQGNSA. CDR3 sequence reads: CASSFGRDSRRIYNSPLHF. CDR3 nucleotides: TGTGCCAGCAGCTTCGGACGGGACAGCCGTCGCATCTATAATTCACCCCTCCACTTT.

This chain connects TRBV6-5 to TRBJ1-2; D ambiguous. CDR1 and CDR2 (germline): MNHEY, SVGAGI. The CDR3 sequence is 14 residues long. V was cut by 0 bases and J by 4 bases, with 9 bases left in between. The CDR3 DNA follows: TGTGCCAGCAGTTACTCAGGCGGGCCCTATGGCTACACCTTC. Translated: CASSYSGGPYGYTF.

In this sample, this clonotype turned up many times. The CDR3 DNA sequence: TGTGCCAGCTCACCAGGGCAGGCCCTCACTGAAGCTTTCTTT. It is translated as CASSPGQALTEAFF. This sequence joins TRBV18 and TRBJ1-1; no clear D gene. The CDR3 is 14 amino acids. Between the trimmed V and J ends, which lost 2 bases and 4 bases, there was a span of 11 bases. Germline CDR1 reads KGHSH; CDR2 reads LQKENI.

The chain uses TRBV29-1 and TRBJ2-7; TRBD1 agrees at 9 bases. The V gene end was trimmed by 2 bases and the J gene end by 2 bases; junction bases not matched to a gene: 7. CDR1 and CDR2 (germline): SQVTM, ANQGSEA. The CDR3 has 15 amino acids. CDR3 coding DNA: TGCAGCGTTGAAAGGACAGGGGCAGGCGCCTACGAGCAGTACTTC. Protein product: CSVERTGAGAYEQYF.

V usage is TRBV4-1 and J usage is TRBJ2-7; D remains ambiguous. The germline V and J ends were trimmed by 3 bases and 0 bases, with 6 bases remaining between them. Germline assignment: CDR1 MGHRA and CDR2 YSYEKL. CDR3 length: 13 residues. For the CDR3, the DNA is TGCGCCAGCAGCCATATCAGCTCCTACGAGCAGTACTTC. This gives the protein CASSHISSYEQYF.

CDR3 sequence reads: CASSQVSVSGSYEQYF. The DNA for the CDR3 is TGTGCCAGCAGCCAAGTTAGCGTTTCGGGGAGCTACGAGCAGTACTTC. This rearrangement joins TRBV3-1 to TRBJ2-7, with D possibly TRBD2 on 5 matching bases. The CDR3 covers 16 residues. V dropped 1 base and J dropped 3 bases, with 16 bases sitting between them. Germline-derived CDR1 and CDR2 are LGHDT and YNNKEL (reference sequence).

The J gene is TRBJ1-2, the V gene TRBV12-3 or TRBV12-4; tentatively, D is TRBD1 (6 bases). CDR3 length: 13 residues. V was pared by 3 bases and J by 8 bases, with 13 bases between. CDR3 residues: CASSFGGADGYTF. The CDR3 DNA sequence: TGTGCCAGCAGTTTTGGGGGGGCGGACGGCTACACCTTC.